Listed here are 20 T cell receptor beta chains from one sample, sequenced in a study of technical replicates of blood from several donors. Method: immunoSEQ multiplex PCR; TCRdb's copy keeps in-frame clones and lacks some. This table has about 68,000 clones, about 97% appearing once. Sequencing was carried out using T cells isolated from PBMCs. All receptors come from a human donor in good health.

CDR3 amino acids: CASPGRSGGGYGYTF. CDR3 nucleotide sequence: TGTGCCAGCCCCGGCCGTTCAGGGGGTGGCTATGGCTACACCTTC. This chain connects TRBV7-9 to TRBJ1-2; 7 bases fit TRBD1. V was clipped by 8 bases and J by 4 bases; unmatched bases: 13. This CDR3 contains 15 residues. Germline CDR1 reads SEHNR; CDR2 reads FQNEAQ (reference sequence).

The DNA of the CDR3 is TGTGCCAGCAGCTTTCATTCAGGGCTCGCAGATACGCAGTATTTT. It encodes CASSFHSGLADTQYF. The chain links TRBV7-9 to TRBJ2-3; TRBD1 is a possible D gene (5 bases). The V end was cut by 3 bases, the J end by 4 bases, with 14 bases between. The germline V gene encodes CDR1 SEHNR and CDR2 FQNEAQ (reference sequence). The CDR3 extends over 15 amino acids.

The chain has TRBV6-5 and TRBJ2-7; maybe TRBD2 (6 bases). V lost 5 bases, J lost 7 bases, and 21 bases lay in between. In germline, CDR1 is MNHEY, CDR2 SVGAGI. The CDR3 is 15 amino acids. The DNA for the CDR3 is TGTGCCAGCAGTAGCGAGGGACTGCCCCAGGGAGAGCAGTACTTC. Translated, it gives CASSSEGLPQGEQYF.

The chain employs TRBV4-1 and TRBJ2-7, with 8 bases lining up with TRBD1. CDR3 length equals 15 residues. V shed 3 bases, J shed 0 bases, and the junction held 4 bases outside the gene matches. Germline CDR1 and CDR2: MGHRA and YSYEKL. Here the CDR3 reads CASSHLTGGSYEQYF. DNA for the CDR3: TGCGCCAGCAGCCACCTCACAGGGGGCTCCTACGAGCAGTACTTC.

This chain links TRBV30 with TRBJ1-2; tentatively, D is TRBD1 (6 bases). This CDR3 has 14 amino acids. The germline CDR1 and CDR2 sequences are GTSNPN and SVGIG (reference sequence). V was shortened by 2 bases and J by 0 bases, with 10 bases between the two germline ends. The CDR3 loop is CAWSWAGANYGYTF. CDR3 nucleotides: TGTGCCTGGAGTTGGGCAGGGGCTAACTATGGCTACACCTTC.

This rearrangement joins TRBV19 to TRBJ1-5; D uncertain. Germline lookup yields CDR1 LNHDA and CDR2 SQIVND (reference sequence). Between the trimmed V and J ends, which lost 0 bases and 0 bases, there was a span of 6 bases. The CDR3 is 15 residues long. The CDR3, as DNA: TGTGCCAGTAGTATAGAGCTAAATAGCAATCAGCCCCAGCATTTT. Its translation: CASSIELNSNQPQHF. The full variable domain, in which reference TRBV19 and TRBJ1-5 provide the parts outside the CDR3, is DGGITQSPKYLFRKEGQNVTLSCEQNLNHDAMYWYRQDPGQGLRLIYYSQIVNDFQKGDIAEGYSVSREKKESFPLTVTSAQKNPTAFYLCASSIELNSNQPQHFGDGTRLSIL.

The rearrangement joins TRBV19 to TRBJ2-7, with 10 bases that match TRBD2. Germline assignment: CDR1 LNHDA and CDR2 SQIVND (reference sequence). V gave up 5 bases and J gave up 3 bases; unmatched junction bases: 7. The CDR3 extends over 15 amino acids. The CDR3 loop reads CASSLAGVSGYEQYF. Here the CDR3 DNA reads TGTGCCAGTAGTCTAGCGGGAGTATCGGGCTACGAGCAGTACTTC.

The chain joins TRBV6-1 to TRBJ1-1; D gene unclear. Trimming took off 1 base at V and 3 bases at J, with 6 bases between the two ends. The CDR3 sequence is 13 residues long. CDR1 and CDR2 from the germline V gene are MNHNS and SASEGT. The DNA for the CDR3 is TGTGCCAGCAGTGAAGTACGGGACACTGAAGCTTTCTTT. Amino acid sequence: CASSEVRDTEAFF.

The chain has TRBV4-3 and TRBJ2-5; TRBD2 might be the D (6 bases). V lost 1 base to trimming and J lost 5 bases, with 8 bases between them. This CDR3 is 13 amino acids long. Looked up from germline, CDR1 is LGHNA and CDR2 is YSLEER. CDR3 region: CASSQGRGETQYF. CDR3 DNA: TGCGCCAGCAGCCAAGGACGGGGGGAGACCCAGTACTTC.

The rearrangement uses TRBV5-1 and TRBJ2-2; the match to TRBD1 covers 9 bases. The CDR3 extends over 17 amino acids. The junction had 8 bases not matched to a gene; V was cut back by 3 bases and J by 2 bases. CDR1 and CDR2 from the germline V gene are SGHRS and YFSETQ. The CDR3 coding sequence is TGCGCCAGCAGCTCCCTTGGGACAGGGCGTAACACCGGGGAGCTGTTTTTT. Translated, it gives CASSSLGTGRNTGELFF.

The rearrangement links TRBV29-1 to TRBJ2-2; the match to TRBD1 covers 7 bases. V gave up 4 bases and J gave up 3 bases; unmatched junction bases: 2. The CDR3 has 13 residues. CDR1 is SQVTM and CDR2 is ANQGSEA in the germline V gene. CDR3 loop: CSVGQGHTGELFF. The CDR3 coding sequence is TGCAGCGTTGGACAGGGCCACACCGGGGAGCTGTTTTTT.

This chain uses TRBV27 with TRBJ1-1; TRBD1 matches 9 bases. J gave up 7 bases and V 9 bases, and 15 bases lay outside the gene matches. In germline, CDR1 is MNHEY, CDR2 SMNVEV (reference sequence). The CDR3 has 15 amino acids. The CDR3 DNA reads as TGTGCCAGTCAAAGATTTACAGGGGGCGCTGGTGAAGCTTTCTTT. Protein: CASQRFTGGAGEAFF.

The CDR3 nucleotides are TGTGCCAGCAGCCTCTTTATTGGTGGTGGGGCCCCAAATGAAAAACTGTTTTTT. Translation gives CASSLFIGGGAPNEKLFF. The chain couples TRBV5-6 to TRBJ1-4; perhaps TRBD1 as D (5 bases). Germline CDR1 is SGHDT and CDR2 is YYEEEE. The CDR3 runs 18 residues. With 4 bases removed from V and 5 bases from J, the gap between germline ends came to 24 bases. The full variable domain, completed using reference TRBV5-6 and TRBJ1-4, is DAGVTQSPTHLIKTRGQQVTLRCSPKSGHDTVSWYQQALGQGPQFIFQYYEEEERQRGNFPDRFSGHQFPNYSSELNVNALLLGDSALYLCASSLFIGGGAPNEKLFFGSGTQLSVL.

V gene TRBV14 combines with J gene TRBJ2-1, with D maybe TRBD2 (6 bases). Trimming took off 4 bases at V and 4 bases at J, with 17 bases between the two ends. Germline values: CDR1 SGHDN, CDR2 FVKESK. The CDR3 runs to 16 residues. This CDR3 is CASSLFVWGTYNEQFF. The CDR3 nucleotides read TGTGCCAGCAGCCTCTTCGTTTGGGGGACTTACAATGAGCAGTTCTTC.

CDR3 region: CASRQNGGGRNEQFF. The CDR3 nucleotides are TGTGCCAGCAGACAGAACGGGGGGGGCCGCAATGAGCAGTTCTTC. The V call is TRBV27, the J call TRBJ2-1; 8 positions agree with TRBD2. Trimming cost V 6 bases and J 6 bases; bases outside gene matches: 10. CDR3 length equals 15 residues. The germline V gene encodes CDR1 MNHEY and CDR2 SMNVEV (reference sequence).

This clone was recorded only once. This rearrangement joins TRBV4-3 to TRBJ2-7; no reliable D call. The CDR3 sequence is 14 residues long. V was cut by 1 base and J by 0 bases, with 7 bases left in between. In germline, CDR1 is LGHNA, CDR2 YSLEER. The CDR3 nucleotides are TGCGCCAGCAGCCAAGGCGGATTCTCCTACGAGCAGTACTTC. As protein: CASSQGGFSYEQYF.

This chain uses TRBV9 with TRBJ2-1; 7 bases are shared with TRBD1. This CDR3 is 13 amino acids long. Trimming removed 3 bases from V and 7 bases from J; junction bases left unmatched: 4. Germline loops: CDR1 SGDLS, CDR2 YYNGEE. CDR3 in DNA: TGTGCCAGCAGCGAACAGGGGTGGAATGAGCAGTTCTTC. Its translation is CASSEQGWNEQFF.

In this sample, this clone turned up once. This chain joins TRBV6-5 and TRBJ2-1; 11 nucleotides match TRBD1. The CDR3 consists of 15 residues. After removal of 6 bases from V and 4 bases from J, the junction contained 5 bases not matched to a gene. Germline V gene lookup returns CDR1 MNHEY and CDR2 SVGAGI. The CDR3 bases are TGTGCCAGCAGACTGGGACAGGGGGGGTACAATGAGCAGTTCTTC. Its translation is CASRLGQGGYNEQFF.

The chain uses TRBV7-2 and TRBJ2-1; tentatively, D is TRBD2 (6 bases). The V gene's germline CDR1 is SGHTA and CDR2 FQGNSA. The germline V and J ends were trimmed by 5 bases and 3 bases, with 17 bases remaining between them. There are 16 residues in the CDR3. In DNA, the CDR3 is TGTGCCAGCAGCACCCAGACTAGTTCTGGCTACAATGAGCAGTTCTTC. Translation: CASSTQTSSGYNEQFF.

V is TRBV27 and J is TRBJ2-1; 14 bases match TRBD2. The junction had 5 bases not matched to a gene; V was cut back by 4 bases and J by 9 bases. CDR3 size: 15 residues. Germline V gives CDR1 MNHEY, CDR2 SMNVEV (reference sequence). The CDR3 spells CASSWGLAGVFEQFF. The CDR3 DNA follows: TGTGCCAGCAGTTGGGGACTAGCGGGAGTATTTGAGCAGTTCTTC.